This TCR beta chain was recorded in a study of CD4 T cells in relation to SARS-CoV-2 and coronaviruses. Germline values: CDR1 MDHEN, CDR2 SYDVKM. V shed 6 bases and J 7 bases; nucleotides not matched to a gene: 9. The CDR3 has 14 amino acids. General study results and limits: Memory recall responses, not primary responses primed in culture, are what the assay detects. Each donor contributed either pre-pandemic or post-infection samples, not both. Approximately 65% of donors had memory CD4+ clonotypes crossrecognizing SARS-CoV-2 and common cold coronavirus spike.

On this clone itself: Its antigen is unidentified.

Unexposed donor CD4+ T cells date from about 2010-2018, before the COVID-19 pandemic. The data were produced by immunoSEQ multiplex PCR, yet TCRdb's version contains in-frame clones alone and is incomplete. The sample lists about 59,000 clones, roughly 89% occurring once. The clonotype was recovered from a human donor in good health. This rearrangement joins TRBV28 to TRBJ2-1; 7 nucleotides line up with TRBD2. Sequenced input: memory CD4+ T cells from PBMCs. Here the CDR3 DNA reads TGTGCCAGCAGCACAGGAGGCGGGGGAAATGAGCAGTTCTTC. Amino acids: CASSTGGGGNEQFF.